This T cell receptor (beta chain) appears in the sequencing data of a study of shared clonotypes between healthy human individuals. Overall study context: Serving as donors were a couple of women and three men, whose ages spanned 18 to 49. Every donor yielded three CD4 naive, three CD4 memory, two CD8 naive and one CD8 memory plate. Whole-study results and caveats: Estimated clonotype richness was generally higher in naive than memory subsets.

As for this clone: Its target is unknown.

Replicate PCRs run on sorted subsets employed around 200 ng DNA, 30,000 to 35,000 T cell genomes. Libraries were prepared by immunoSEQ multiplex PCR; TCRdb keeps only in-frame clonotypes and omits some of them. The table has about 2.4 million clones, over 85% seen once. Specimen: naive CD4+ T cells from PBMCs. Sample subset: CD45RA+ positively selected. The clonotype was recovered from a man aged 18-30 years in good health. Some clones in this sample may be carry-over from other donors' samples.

The CDR3 DNA reads TGTGCCAGCAGCGGGCTGACTAGCGGGAGTGAATCCTACGAGCAGTACTTC. As protein: CASSGLTSGSESYEQYF. This rearrangement joins TRBV11-2 to TRBJ2-7; 12 bases fit TRBD2. The CDR3 contains 17 residues. Per the germline V gene, CDR1 is SGHAT and CDR2 is FQNNGV. The ends lost 5 bases at V and 1 base at J; junction bases unmatched: 9.